This TCR beta chain was obtained from a study of cytomegalovirus exposure and HLA in healthy donors. The sample holds one count of this clone. Trimming cost V 0 bases and J 10 bases, with 13 bases left between them. The CDR3 has 13 residues. The germline V gene has CDR1 GTSNPN and CDR2 SVGIG (reference sequence). The data were produced by immunoSEQ multiplex PCR, yet TCRdb's version contains in-frame clones alone and is incomplete. The table records about 150,000 clones, roughly nine tenths of them present only once. The V and J genes are TRBV30 and TRBJ2-1; D not certain. This sequence was found in a woman aged 18-29 years in good health and CMV-seropositive. Sequencing used PBMCs. The CDR3 coding sequence is TGTGCCTGGAGTGTACATCGAGGCTCCGAGCAGTTCTTC. Amino acid sequence: CAWSVHRGSEQFF.